This record covers a single T cell receptor (beta chain). The data originate from a study of graft-versus-host responses after intestinal transplantation. Data came from immunoSEQ multiplex PCR; TCRdb stores just in-frame clones and leaves some out. The top ten clones hold 0.95% to 1.2% of a sample with 24,000 or so clones, roughly 83% of them seen once. V was pared by 8 bases and J by 0 bases, with 10 bases between. Looked up from germline, CDR1 is MNHNY and CDR2 is SVGAGI (reference sequence). This CDR3 spans 13 amino acids. The receptor's source is a human patient who received an intestinal transplant, so some T cells may come from the graft donor. The chain recombines TRBV6-6 with TRBJ2-5; maybe TRBD1 (5 bases). The specimen was PBMCs, collected 28 days after intestinal transplant. The CDR3 is CASQQDNQETQYF. In DNA, the CDR3 is TGTGCCAGCCAACAGGACAACCAAGAGACCCAGTACTTC.